The sequence of this TCR beta chain was determined in a study of sequential checkpoint blockade in melanoma. Assay: immunoSEQ multiplex PCR; the TCRdb copy retains only in-frame clones and omits some. The sample shows under 45,000 clones, roughly 81% of them seen only once. Specified treatment: randomized to nivolumab then ipilimumab (arm A) or the reverse (arm B). There are 15 residues in the CDR3. Germline loops: CDR1 SGDLS, CDR2 YYNGEE. V gave up 4 bases and J gave up 3 bases, with 16 bases separating them. This clone was recorded only once. This receptor was taken from a human donor with melanoma. This rearrangement joins TRBV9 to TRBJ1-1, with D tentatively TRBD1 (5 bases). The sequencing used CD8+ T cells sorted from blood (inferred from file names), collected from a patient given nivolumab and ipilimumab in sequence. This chain's CDR3 is CASSPLGGFDTEAFF. CDR3 nucleotides: TGTGCCAGCAGCCCTCTCGGGGGATTTGACACTGAAGCTTTCTTT.